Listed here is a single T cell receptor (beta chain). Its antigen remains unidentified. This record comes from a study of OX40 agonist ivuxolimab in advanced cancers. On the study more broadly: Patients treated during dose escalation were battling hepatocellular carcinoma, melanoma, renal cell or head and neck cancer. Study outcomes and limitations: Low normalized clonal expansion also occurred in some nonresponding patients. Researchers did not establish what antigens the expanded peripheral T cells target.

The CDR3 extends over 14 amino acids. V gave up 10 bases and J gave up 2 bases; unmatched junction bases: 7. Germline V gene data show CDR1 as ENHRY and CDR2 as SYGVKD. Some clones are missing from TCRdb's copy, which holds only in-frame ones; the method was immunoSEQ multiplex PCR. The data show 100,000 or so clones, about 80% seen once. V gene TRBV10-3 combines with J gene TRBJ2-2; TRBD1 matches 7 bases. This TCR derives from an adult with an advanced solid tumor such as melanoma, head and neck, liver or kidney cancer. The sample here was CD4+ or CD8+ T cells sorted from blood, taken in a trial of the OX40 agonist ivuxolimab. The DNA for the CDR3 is TGTGCCACCATGACAGGGTTAAACACCGGGGAGCTGTTTTTT. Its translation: CATMTGLNTGELFF.